What follows are 9 T cell receptor beta chains derived from one specimen sequenced in a study of CD4 T cells in relation to SARS-CoV-2 and coronaviruses. Unexposed donor CD4+ T cells date from about 2011-2018, before the COVID-19 pandemic. CD4+ T cells were isolated from the cells after around 11 days of culture. No antigens are known for them. Clones were read by immunoSEQ multiplex PCR, and TCRdb kept only the in-frame ones, dropping some. Altogether approximately 18,000 clones are present, around 77% being singletons, with the ten largest covering about a quarter. Sequenced material: CD4+ T cells from PBMCs, cultured in vitro. The receptors stem from a human donor in good health.

The gene calls are TRBV5-1 and TRBJ2-4; D gene uncertain. V lost 5 bases and J lost 0, with 12 bases in between. The germline CDR1 and CDR2 sequences are SGHRS and YFSETQ. The CDR3 is 15 residues long. The CDR3 bases are TGCGCCAGCAGTCTCGACCAAGTAGCCAAAAACATTCAGTACTTC. Translating gives CASSLDQVAKNIQYF.

This clone showed up just a few times. The CDR3 sequence is CASSITGGGSDGYTF. The CDR3 DNA is TGTGCCAGCAGTATCACAGGGGGCGGTTCGGATGGCTACACCTTC. This chain uses TRBV6-1 with TRBJ1-2, with 9 bases that match TRBD1. The trim removed 5 bases at V and 6 bases at J, leaving 10 bases unmatched. The CDR3 sequence is 15 residues long. From germline, CDR1 is MNHNS and CDR2 SASEGT.

This sequence joins TRBV12-3 or TRBV12-4 and TRBJ2-5, with TRBD1 as a possible D gene (5 bases). With 6 bases removed from V and 4 bases from J, the gap between germline ends came to 12 bases. This CDR3 region has 13 residues. The CDR3 sequence: CASRRGALETQYF. Here the CDR3 DNA reads TGTGCCAGCAGGCGTGGGGCCCTAGAGACCCAGTACTTC.

CDR3 sequence reads: CASSLRVVDEQFF. As DNA, the CDR3 is TGTGCCAGCAGCTTAAGGGTTGTGGATGAGCAGTTCTTC. The rearrangement uses TRBV13 and TRBJ2-1; D call uncertain. This CDR3 contains 13 residues. CDR1 is PRHDT, CDR2 FYEKMQ, per germline (reference sequence). V lost 2 bases and J 8 bases, leaving 10 bases between the germline ends.

This clone appeared a single time. The chain is built from TRBV5-4 and TRBJ2-1, with 8 bases identical to TRBD2. The CDR3 is made up of 15 amino acids. V lost 4 bases, J lost 6 bases, and 9 bases stayed unmatched. Germline assignment: CDR1 SGHNT and CDR2 YYREEE (reference sequence). CDR3 DNA sequence: TGTGCCAGCAGCGCAATTAGCGGGAAAGGCAATGAGCAGTTCTTC. Protein product: CASSAISGKGNEQFF.

V gene TRBV5-1 combines with J gene TRBJ1-4; D might be TRBD1 (5 bases). Germline CDR1 SGHRS, CDR2 YFSETQ. Trimming left V 0 bases short and J 1 base short, with 13 bases between. The CDR3 extends over 17 amino acids. The CDR3 sequence: CASSLVSGSRTNEKLFF. Written as DNA, the CDR3 is TGCGCCAGCAGCTTGGTCTCAGGGAGTAGAACTAATGAAAAACTGTTTTTT.

This rearrangement joins TRBV6-5 to TRBJ2-7; 9 nucleotides align to TRBD2. This CDR3 spans 14 amino acids. CDR1 MNHEY and CDR2 SVGAGI come from the germline V gene. V trimming: 6 bases; J trimming: 2 bases; junction bases outside the gene matches: 5. In DNA form, the CDR3 reads TGTGCCAGCAGGAGGGGCGGGGGGGCCTACGAGCAGTACTTC. This translates into CASRRGGGAYEQYF.

This clone was detected only a few times. The rearrangement joins TRBV24-1 to TRBJ2-4; 9 bases are shared with TRBD1. Trimming at V came to 4 bases and at J to 7 bases, leaving 4 bases not matched to a gene. This CDR3 comprises 14 residues. Germline V lookup: CDR1 KGHDR, CDR2 SFDVKD. The CDR3 reads CATSEEGTGNIQYF. CDR3 sequence (DNA): TGTGCCACCAGTGAGGAAGGGACAGGGAACATTCAGTACTTC.

The rearrangement uses TRBV13 and TRBJ2-1; D assignment may be TRBD1 or TRBD2 (6 bases each). V lost 5 bases, J lost 10 bases, and 18 bases lay in between. The germline V gene has CDR1 PRHDT and CDR2 FYEKMQ (reference sequence). The CDR3 is 14 residues long. CDR3 amino acids: CASSGRDRGVEQFF. CDR3 in DNA: TGTGCCAGCAGCGGCCGGGATAGGGGGGTGGAGCAGTTCTTC.